This T cell receptor beta chain was recovered during a study of blood T cell repertoires in COVID-19. Study at large: Acute and convalescent COVID-19 specimens originated in the United States, Italy and Spain. Nucleic acid was either cDNA or gDNA, and it came from T cells, B-cell-depleted T cells, or PBMCs.

The CDR3 runs 15 residues. CDR1 is SGHAT, CDR2 FQNNGV, per germline. The trim removed 4 bases at V and 4 bases at J, leaving 7 bases unmatched. In the original analysis: Using reference gene primer amplification, nucleated cell counts were estimated. Assay used: immunoSEQ multiplex PCR; TCRdb lists only in-frame clones, some missing. The V and J calls and clone size were taken over from that table, and D and trimming were inferred from the DNA. The sample has approximately 150,000 clones; less than 85% are singletons. One Seattle source followed patients from active infection through their disease course.

The sample taken for sequencing was peripheral blood. The rearrangement uses TRBV11-2 and TRBJ2-3, with 8 positions matching TRBD2. The sequence came from a woman aged 60 to 75 with COVID-19, enrolled during active disease. The CDR3 nucleotides are TGTGCCAGCAGCTCAGGGACTAGTCCCGCAGATACGCAGTATTTT. Encoded protein: CASSSGTSPADTQYF.